This TCR beta chain emerged from a study of T cells after posttransplantation cyclophosphamide. Worth noting for this clone: Its antigen is still unknown.

This CDR3 is 18 amino acids long. Germline V gives CDR1 MNHNS, CDR2 SASEGT. Between the trimmed V and J ends, which lost 2 bases and 1 base, there was a span of 20 bases. Study-wide findings and caveats: Skin or GI-infiltrating T cells shared few TRB sequences with blood. TRB clonality was highly associated with recipient CMV seropositivity and reactivation.

Using immunoSEQ multiplex PCR, the repertoire was profiled, and TCRdb retains in-frame clones only, with some absent. The table shows under 8,500 clones, with roughly 77% occurring only once. A marrow graft followed busulfan-fludarabine conditioning, with cyclophosphamide on days +3 and +4. This TCR derives from a male patient in his 30s who received an allogeneic stem cell transplant from a related donor, was CMV-positive, and had acute GVHD only. Some of the T cells might come from the graft donor. The source was PBMCs, collected approximately 230 weeks after allogeneic stem cell transplant with posttransplant cyclophosphamide. This chain links TRBV6-1 with TRBJ1-1; D is possibly TRBD1 (6 bases). The CDR3 sequence is CASSENRAVAGANTEAFF. The CDR3 region has the DNA TGTGCCAGCAGTGAAAACAGGGCGGTCGCGGGGGCGAACACTGAAGCTTTCTTT.